These T cell receptor beta chains were read from a single sample in a study of graft-versus-host responses after intestinal transplantation. Assay used: immunoSEQ multiplex PCR; TCRdb lists only in-frame clones, some missing. This sample has around 120,000 clones, with approximately 95% found just once. Their antigen targets remain unknown. The sample consisted of unstimulated CD8+ T cells sorted from spleen or lymph node cells, taken before intestinal transplant. The origin of the receptors is a human donor who received an intestinal transplant. The CDR3 runs from the conserved cysteine through the conserved F or W.

j_gene: TRBJ1-1
len: 14
v_gene: TRBV6-6
CDR3aa: CASSYSKTNTEAFF

j_gene: TRBJ2-1
len: 17
v_gene: TRBV7-9
CDR3aa: CASSPVEGSSSYNEQFF

j_gene: TRBJ2-3
len: 14
v_gene: TRBV11-2
CDR3aa: CASSPLGPTDTQYF

j_gene: TRBJ1-5
len: 15
v_gene: TRBV6-6
CDR3aa: CASSYSPGEGQPQHF

j_gene: TRBJ2-6
len: 16
v_gene: TRBV28
CDR3aa: CASSFYRLSGANVLTF

j_gene: TRBJ1-5
len: 15
v_gene: TRBV5-8
CDR3aa: CASSSEDSYNQPQHF

j_gene: TRBJ1-2
len: 16
v_gene: TRBV28
CDR3aa: CASSLCPGTRYYGYTF

j_gene: -
len: 15
v_gene: TRBV14
CDR3aa: CASSQGTGRNYEQYF

j_gene: TRBJ1-4
len: 14
v_gene: TRBV7-9
CDR3aa: CASSQGQENEKLFF

j_gene: TRBJ2-1
len: 9
v_gene: TRBV2
CDR3aa: CASRDEQFF

j_gene: TRBJ2-3
len: 16
v_gene: TRBV4-1
CDR3aa: CASSLDGRRGTDTQYF

j_gene: TRBJ2-7
len: 13
v_gene: TRBV7-9
CDR3aa: CASSFTGTYEQYF

j_gene: TRBJ2-6
len: 18
v_gene: TRBV30
CDR3aa: CAWLSQRYNKSRANVLTF

j_gene: TRBJ2-7
len: 11
v_gene: TRBV4-1
CDR3aa: CAAGPSYEQYF

j_gene: TRBJ1-4
len: 15
v_gene: TRBV7-9
CDR3aa: CASSTTGAGVEKLFF

j_gene: TRBJ1-1
len: 13
v_gene: TRBV28
CDR3aa: CASRTGANTEAFF

j_gene: TRBJ2-5
len: 15
v_gene: TRBV4-2
CDR3aa: CASSQEGLIVETQYF

j_gene: TRBJ1-1
len: 12
v_gene: TRBV6-1
CDR3aa: CASGNREAEAFF

j_gene: TRBJ2-7
len: 15
v_gene: TRBV6-1
CDR3aa: CASSEAGSYSYEQYF

j_gene: TRBJ1-2
len: 16
v_gene: TRBV19
CDR3aa: CASSRSTGWMNYGYTF

j_gene: TRBJ2-1
len: 13
v_gene: TRBV10-1
CDR3aa: CASSDRVSNEQFF

j_gene: TRBJ1-5
len: 14
v_gene: TRBV28
CDR3aa: CASLGGTAEQPQHF

j_gene: -
len: 13
v_gene: TRBV19
CDR3aa: CASSMETGPEQYF

j_gene: TRBJ2-7
len: 15
v_gene: TRBV7-9
CDR3aa: CASSQGQGIPNEQYF

j_gene: TRBJ2-1
len: 12
v_gene: TRBV7-3
CDR3aa: CASSPHRGEQFF

j_gene: TRBJ2-6
len: 17
v_gene: TRBV5-1
CDR3aa: CASSFRVSSSGANVLTF

j_gene: TRBJ2-3
len: 16
v_gene: TRBV4-1
CDR3aa: CASSQDLAGGYDTQYF

j_gene: TRBJ1-3
len: 14
v_gene: TRBV5-1
CDR3aa: CASSFMGTGNTIYF

j_gene: TRBJ2-5
len: 15
v_gene: TRBV28
CDR3aa: CARSCRGGTQETQYF

j_gene: TRBJ1-4
len: 14
v_gene: TRBV11-2
CDR3aa: CASRDGGPNEKLFF

j_gene: TRBJ2-7
len: 13
v_gene: TRBV5-1
CDR3aa: CASSLGGPYEQYF

j_gene: TRBJ2-7
len: 15
v_gene: TRBV9
CDR3aa: CASSVEGGPSYEQYF

j_gene: TRBJ1-2
len: 13
v_gene: TRBV27
CDR3aa: CASSLSGEYGYTF

j_gene: TRBJ2-1
len: 16
v_gene: TRBV28
CDR3aa: CASSLIGLAGYNEQFF

j_gene: TRBJ2-1
len: 21
v_gene: TRBV7-3
CDR3aa: CASSLIGTAGGQMSSYNEQFF

j_gene: TRBJ2-7
len: 14
v_gene: TRBV6-1
CDR3aa: CASKSRRDPYEQYF

j_gene: TRBJ1-4
len: 13
v_gene: TRBV7-9
CDR3aa: CASSRRNNEKLFF

j_gene: TRBJ1-1
len: 14
v_gene: TRBV5-1
CDR3aa: CASSYNLGGGEAFF

j_gene: TRBJ2-7
len: 16
v_gene: TRBV2
CDR3aa: CASSEAGLAGVYEQYF

j_gene: TRBJ2-7
len: 14
v_gene: TRBV4-3
CDR3aa: CASSFSGGSYEQYF

j_gene: TRBJ1-3
len: 15
v_gene: TRBV19
CDR3aa: CASSIADSSGNTIYF

j_gene: TRBJ1-5
len: 15
v_gene: TRBV4-2
CDR3aa: CASSQELLSNQPQHF

j_gene: TRBJ1-1
len: 12
v_gene: TRBV7-9
CDR3aa: CASSLAQTEAFF

j_gene: TRBJ2-1
len: 15
v_gene: TRBV28
CDR3aa: CASSFGAGQHGEQFF

j_gene: TRBJ2-7
len: 15
v_gene: TRBV27
CDR3aa: CASSPLDRVDYEQYF

j_gene: TRBJ2-7
len: 13
v_gene: TRBV7-3
CDR3aa: CASSPGDKHEQYF

j_gene: TRBJ1-4
len: 15
v_gene: TRBV9
CDR3aa: CASSVGIATNEKLFF

j_gene: TRBJ1-5
len: 14
v_gene: TRBV19
CDR3aa: CASSGQGKHQPQHF

j_gene: TRBJ1-1
len: 15
v_gene: TRBV11-2
CDR3aa: CASSLDRQGGAEAFF

j_gene: TRBJ2-7
len: 13
v_gene: TRBV9
CDR3aa: CASSAAGPGEQYF